This T cell receptor beta chain was documented in a study of response to subunit inactivated influenza vaccine. Looked up from germline, CDR1 is SGHRS and CDR2 is YFSETQ. The CDR3 is made up of 15 amino acids. Trimming took off 0 bases at V and 5 bases at J, with 11 bases between the two ends. Using its own MiXCR run on the RT-PCR reads, TCRdb lists one record per CDR3 protein. The data show roughly 780,000 distinct CDR3 sequences, under 20% seen once. With regard to this clonotype: Its target is unknown.

General study findings and limits: Authors suggested few new T cells are recruited by each seasonal influenza vaccination.

The TCR sequence derives from a man over 45 who received an inactivated influenza vaccine. The sequencing here drew on PBMCs from blood, taken less than 6 days after vaccination. V and J are TRBV5-1 and TRBJ2-2, with D tentatively TRBD1 (6 bases). CDR3 loop: CASSLAVQGTGELFF. The DNA for the CDR3 is TGCGCCAGCAGCTTGGCCGTCCAGGGGACCGGGGAGCTGTTTTTT.